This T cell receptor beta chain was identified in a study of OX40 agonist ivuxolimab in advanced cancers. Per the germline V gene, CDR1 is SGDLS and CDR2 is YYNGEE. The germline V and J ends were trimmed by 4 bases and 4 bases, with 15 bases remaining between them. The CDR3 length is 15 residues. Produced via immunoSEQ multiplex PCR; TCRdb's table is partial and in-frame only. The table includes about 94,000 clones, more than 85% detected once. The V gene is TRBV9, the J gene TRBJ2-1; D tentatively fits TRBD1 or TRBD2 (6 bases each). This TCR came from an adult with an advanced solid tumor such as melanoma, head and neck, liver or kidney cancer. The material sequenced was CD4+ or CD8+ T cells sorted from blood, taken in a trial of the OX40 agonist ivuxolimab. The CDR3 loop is CASSLSGGPYNEQFF. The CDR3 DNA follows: TGTGCCAGCAGCCTCAGTGGGGGGCCTTACAATGAGCAGTTCTTC.